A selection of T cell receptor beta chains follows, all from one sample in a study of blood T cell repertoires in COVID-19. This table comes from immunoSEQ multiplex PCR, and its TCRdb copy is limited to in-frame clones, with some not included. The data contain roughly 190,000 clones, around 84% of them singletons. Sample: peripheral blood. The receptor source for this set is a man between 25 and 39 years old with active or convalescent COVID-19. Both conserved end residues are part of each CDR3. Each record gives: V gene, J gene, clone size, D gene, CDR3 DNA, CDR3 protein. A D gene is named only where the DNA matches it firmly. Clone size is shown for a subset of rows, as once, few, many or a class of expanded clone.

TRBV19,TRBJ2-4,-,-,TGTGCCAGCCCCAGGGACTTACTAGCCAAAAACATTCAGTACTTC,CASPRDLLAKNIQYF
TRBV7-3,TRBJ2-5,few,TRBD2,TGTGCCAGCAGCCCCAGCGGGGGGCGAGAGACCCAGTACTTC,CASSPSGGRETQYF
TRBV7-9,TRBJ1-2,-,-,TGTGCCAGCAGCTTAAGGGGTTCCTATGGCTACACCTTC,CASSLRGSYGYTF
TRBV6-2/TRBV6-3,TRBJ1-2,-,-,TGTGCCAGCAGTTACTCGAGCAGGGGCCCAAGTGGCTACACCTTC,CASSYSSRGPSGYTF
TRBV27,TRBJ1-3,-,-,TGTGCCAGCAGTTCCGGGACTGGCTCTGGAAACACCATATATTTT,CASSSGTGSGNTIYF
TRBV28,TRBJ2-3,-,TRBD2,TGTGCCAGCAGTGATCTAGCGGGGGGTCCCCTGGGGCCCACAGATACGCAGTATTTT,CASSDLAGGPLGPTDTQYF
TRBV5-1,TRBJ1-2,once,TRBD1,TGCGCCAGCAGCTTACCGGGACAGCCAGGCGATGGCTACACCTTC,CASSLPGQPGDGYTF
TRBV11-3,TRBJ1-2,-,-,TGTGCCAGCAGCTTAGATATTGGCTACACCTTC,CASSLDIGYTF
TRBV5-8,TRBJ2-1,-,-,TGTGCCAGCACCCTCCCCCCTAACAATGAGCAGTTCTTC,CASTLPPNNEQFF
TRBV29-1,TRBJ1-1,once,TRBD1,TGCAGCGGGGAACAGGGGGCGCGAACTGAAGCTTTCTTT,CSGEQGARTEAFF
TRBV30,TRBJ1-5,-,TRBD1,TGTGCCTGGGACAGGGGGGACACTCCCCAGCATTTT,CAWDRGDTPQHF
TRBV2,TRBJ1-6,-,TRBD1,TGTGCCAGTCGAGGGGACAGGGGAGTCAATAATTCACCCCTCCACTTT,CASRGDRGVNNSPLHF
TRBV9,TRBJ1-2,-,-,TGTGCCAGCAGCGTAGAACAGGGCAAGGGCGGCTACACCTTC,CASSVEQGKGGYTF
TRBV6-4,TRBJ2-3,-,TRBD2,TGTGCCAGCAGCCGGACTAGCGGGGGGGCAACAGATACGCAGTATTTT,CASSRTSGGATDTQYF
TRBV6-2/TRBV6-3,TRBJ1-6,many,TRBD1,TGTGCCAGCAGTTACTCATGGGACAGGGGAAATTCACCCCTCCACTTT,CASSYSWDRGNSPLHF